Reported below is one TCR beta chain. Its antigen is unidentified. The V and J ends lost 2 bases and 1 base respectively, with 11 bases between them. Germline V lookup: CDR1 SNHLY, CDR2 FYNNEI. The CDR3 contains 15 residues. cDNA synthesis used the whole RNA isolate, giving expressed TCRB sequences. Profiling relied on immunoSEQ multiplex PCR, and the TCRdb table lists in-frame clones only, not all of them. The top ten hold 1.4% to 1.5% of the sample, which has 25,000 to 30,000 clones, approximately 51% seen once. The data belong to a study of beta chain features in type 1 diabetes. Study-level information: When patients were set against healthy donors, age, gender and cell yields were similar. Researchers looked at over 100,000,000 sorted cells across all samples. Study-wide points: People with Type 1 diabetes carried modestly yet significantly shorter TCRB CDR3s in all four CD4+ subsets. Researchers reported that naive, central memory and Treg TCRB repertoires appeared more similar in patients than in healthy donors.

This sequence joins TRBV2 and TRBJ1-1; D ambiguous. Sequencing input: Tregs from blood. This TCR came from a woman under 30 with type 1 diabetes. The CDR3 nucleotides read TGTGCCAGCAGTGAAAATGTCATTTCGAACACTGAAGCTTTCTTT. It translates to CASSENVISNTEAFF.